Reported below is one T cell receptor beta chain. Its antigen is undetermined. Profiling relied on immunoSEQ multiplex PCR, and the TCRdb table lists in-frame clones only, not all of them. The repertoire consists of tens of thousands of clones, with about 83% occurring once and the leading ten covering under 1.5%. The entry originates in a study of lymphopenia after photon versus proton radiotherapy. Findings and limits, study-wide: Post-nadir TCR diversity decline inversely tracked overall survival among those who died. Only patients who died were analyzed for survival; proton advantage is unproven. Oligoclonal CD8+ Temra expansion after nadir drove photon patients' diversity drop. Proton therapy kept repertoires fairly stable, unlike photons, which gained effector/memory cells.

This TCR was recovered from a man aged 55 to 70 with pancreatic cancer. This specimen was peripheral blood, taken from a patient treated with proton-based radiotherapy.

In DNA form, the CDR3 reads TGTGCCAGCAGCTTAATGTTCGAGGGGGTGAACACTGAAGCTTTCTTT. Protein: CASSLMFEGVNTEAFF. The chain combines TRBV5-5 with TRBJ1-1; tentatively, D is TRBD1 (6 bases). In germline, CDR1 is SGHKS, CDR2 YYEKEE (reference sequence). With 2 bases removed from V and 0 bases from J, the gap between germline ends came to 14 bases. This CDR3 has 16 residues.